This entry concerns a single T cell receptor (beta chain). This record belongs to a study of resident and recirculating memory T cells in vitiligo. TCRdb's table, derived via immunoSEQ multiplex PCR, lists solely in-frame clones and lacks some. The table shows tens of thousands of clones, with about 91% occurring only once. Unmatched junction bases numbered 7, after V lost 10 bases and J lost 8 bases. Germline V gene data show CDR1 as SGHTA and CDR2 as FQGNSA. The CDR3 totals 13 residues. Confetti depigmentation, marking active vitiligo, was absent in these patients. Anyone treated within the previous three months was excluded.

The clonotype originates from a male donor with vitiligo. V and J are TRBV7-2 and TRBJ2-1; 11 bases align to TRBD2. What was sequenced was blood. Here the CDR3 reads CATRLAGPHEQFF. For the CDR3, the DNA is TGTGCCACCAGACTAGCGGGACCCCATGAGCAGTTCTTC.